The next 28 T cell receptor beta chains were all read from a single sample in a study of control samples from healthy donors and cancer patients. Produced via immunoSEQ multiplex PCR; TCRdb's table is partial and in-frame only. The table has about 200,000 clones, about 89% seen once. Sequenced sample: blood. These receptors came from a man aged 30 to 45 in good health.

The V gene is TRBV12-3 or TRBV12-4, the J gene TRBJ2-7; D remains unclear. The CDR3 length is 13 residues. V shed 1 base and J shed 3 bases, with 7 bases lying between them. CDR3 residues: CASSLGGGYEQYF. The DNA of the CDR3 is TGTGCCAGCAGTTTAGGGGGTGGCTACGAGCAGTACTTC.

This chain uses TRBV2 with TRBJ2-2; 10 nucleotides agree with TRBD1. The ends lost 10 bases at V and 7 bases at J; junction bases unmatched: 9. The CDR3 is 14 amino acids. The germline CDR1 and CDR2 sequences are SNHLY and FYNNEI. Here the CDR3 reads CATNSGQGYGELFF. The CDR3 DNA reads as TGTGCCACCAACTCGGGACAGGGGTACGGGGAGCTGTTTTTT.

This chain links TRBV29-1 with TRBJ2-1, with unresolved D. CDR3 length equals 13 residues. Germline V gives CDR1 SQVTM, CDR2 ANQGSEA. V lost 4 bases, J lost 4 bases, and 11 bases lay in between. CDR3 amino acids: CSVVRQNYNEQFF. DNA for the CDR3: TGCAGCGTTGTCAGGCAGAATTACAATGAGCAGTTCTTC.

The chain uses TRBV29-1 and TRBJ2-7; 7 bases match TRBD1. The germline gives CDR1 SQVTM, CDR2 ANQGSEA. J was trimmed by 0 bases and V by 6 bases; bases with no gene match: 23. The length of the CDR3 is 19 residues. CDR3 bases: TGCAGCGTGGCTACCCCGAGGGAGTGGGGACAGAGGTCCTCCTACGAGCAGTACTTC. Its protein product is CSVATPREWGQRSSYEQYF.

The CDR3 DNA reads as TGTGCCAGCAGCAAAGACACCATGACCTATGGCTACACCTTC. Protein: CASSKDTMTYGYTF. This sequence joins TRBV21-1 and TRBJ1-2. TRBV21-1 is a recognized pseudogene. This CDR3 is built from 14 residues.

This clone was detected only once. J is TRBJ1-2 and V is TRBV6-5; TRBD1 is a possible D gene (5 bases). Trimming stripped 0 bases from V and 5 bases from J, with 10 bases between. There are 14 residues in the CDR3. Germline loops: CDR1 MNHEY, CDR2 SVGAGI. The CDR3 is CASSYSTGRYGYTF. CDR3 in DNA: TGTGCCAGCAGTTACTCAACAGGACGATATGGCTACACCTTC.

The chain uses TRBV6-6 and TRBJ1-1; a possible D gene is TRBD1 (5 bases). V was trimmed by 6 bases and J by 2 bases, leaving 16 bases between them. This CDR3 is built from 15 residues. The germline CDR1 and CDR2 sequences are MNHNY and SVGAGI (reference sequence). CDR3 in DNA: TGTGCCAGCAGGCCCCCAGGGAGAAGCAACACTGAAGCTTTCTTT. Translating gives CASRPPGRSNTEAFF.

The genes are TRBV4-1 and TRBJ1-2, with 10 bases fitting TRBD1. The CDR3 runs to 16 residues. J gave up 2 bases and V 7 bases, and 10 bases lay outside the gene matches. The germline V gene encodes CDR1 MGHRA and CDR2 YSYEKL. CDR3 coding DNA: TGCGCCAGCACCCGAGACCCGGGACAGGGGAACTATGGCTACACCTTC. Protein product: CASTRDPGQGNYGYTF.

The J gene is TRBJ1-1, the V gene TRBV21-1; the table's D gene call, TRBD1, was not cross checked with the DNA. TRBV21-1 counts as a pseudogene. The CDR3 spans 14 residues. CDR3 loop: CASSLRVDRYRAFF. The CDR3 DNA follows: TGTGCCAGCAGCCTCAGAGTAGACAGGTACCGAGCTTTCTTT.

The genes are TRBV5-1 and TRBJ1-2, with a tentative D call TRBD1 (6 bases). The CDR3 has 16 residues. The V end was cut by 4 bases, the J end by 3 bases, with 19 bases between. Germline V gene lookup returns CDR1 SGHRS and CDR2 YFSETQ. The CDR3 DNA sequence: TGCGCCAGCAGCCGGGGACTTAACAGGGCTGACTATGGCTACACCTTC. It specifies CASSRGLNRADYGYTF.

The V call is TRBV9, the J call TRBJ2-3; TRBD1 agrees at 8 bases. CDR3 length equals 15 residues. Looked up from germline, CDR1 is SGDLS and CDR2 is YYNGEE. The V and J ends lost 0 bases and 5 bases, in that order; junction bases with no gene match: 5. Written as DNA, the CDR3 is TGTGCCAGCAGCGTAGTTCAGGGGGCGATAGATACGCAGTATTTT. Protein sequence: CASSVVQGAIDTQYF.

The chain joins TRBV19 to TRBJ2-1; no clear D. The CDR3 length is 12 residues. CDR1 and CDR2 (germline): LNHDA, SQIVND (reference sequence). Trimming pared 1 base from V and 10 bases from J, leaving 8 bases between. The DNA for the CDR3 is TGTGCCAGTAGTATAGGGGGTCAGGAGCAGTTCTTC. Residues: CASSIGGQEQFF. Filled out from reference TRBV19 and TRBJ2-1, the complete variable domain reads DGGITQSPKYLFRKEGQNVTLSCEQNLNHDAMYWYRQDPGQGLRLIYYSQIVNDFQKGDIAEGYSVSREKKESFPLTVTSAQKNPTAFYLCASSIGGQEQFFGPGTRLTVL.

The chain is built from TRBV6-5 and TRBJ1-4, with 9 bases fitting TRBD1. Germline V gene sequence: CDR1 MNHEY, CDR2 SVGAGI. The junction had 5 bases not matched to a gene; V was cut back by 6 bases and J by 6 bases. This CDR3 spans 14 amino acids. In DNA form, the CDR3 reads TGTGCCAGCAGAGACGACAGGGGGTATGAAAAACTGTTTTTT. Protein product: CASRDDRGYEKLFF.

This chain connects TRBV5-6 to TRBJ1-1; D gene uncertain. The germline V and J ends were trimmed by 2 bases and 0 bases, with 5 bases remaining between them. The V gene's germline CDR1 is SGHDT and CDR2 YYEEEE. CDR3 length equals 13 residues. CDR3 loop: CASSFGMNTEAFF. CDR3 coding DNA: TGTGCCAGCAGCTTCGGGATGAACACTGAAGCTTTCTTT.

The chain links TRBV19 to TRBJ1-6; 7 bases are shared with TRBD1. CDR3 length: 14 residues. Per the germline V gene, CDR1 is LNHDA and CDR2 is SQIVND (reference sequence). With 4 bases clipped from V and 7 bases from J, the junction kept 4 bases outside the gene matches. DNA for the CDR3: TGTGCCAGTAGTAAGGGACAGAAAAATTCACCCCTCCACTTT. Its translation: CASSKGQKNSPLHF.

This sequence joins TRBV27 and TRBJ1-5; TRBD1 might be the D (6 bases). Germline V gene data show CDR1 as MNHEY and CDR2 as SMNVEV (reference sequence). The CDR3 is 13 residues long. The germline V and J ends were trimmed by 4 bases and 10 bases, with 14 bases remaining between them. The CDR3 sequence is CASSSQGRIPQHF. CDR3 nucleotides: TGTGCCAGCAGTTCACAGGGCCGAATCCCCCAGCATTTT.

The chain couples TRBV28 to TRBJ1-1; 9 bases are a match to TRBD1. Germline CDR1 is MDHEN and CDR2 is SYDVKM. Trimming took 7 bases from V and 7 from J; bases not matched to a gene: 7. This CDR3 is 13 amino acids long. The CDR3 nucleotides read TGTGCCAGCACCACAGGGGGCATTGGTGAAGCTTTCTTT. Protein product: CASTTGGIGEAFF.

This chain uses TRBV6-4 with TRBJ2-1; D not resolved. Germline V gene lookup returns CDR1 MRHNA and CDR2 SNTAGT. V lost 2 bases, J lost 2 bases, and 7 bases lay in between. The CDR3 runs 14 residues. CDR3 region: CASSDSHTYNEQFF. Here the CDR3 DNA reads TGTGCCAGCAGTGACAGTCATACCTACAATGAGCAGTTCTTC.

Comments on this clone: Other DNA sequences of this sample code for an identical CDR3. DNA for the CDR3: TGCGCCAGCAGCCAAGATTCGGCAGCTAACTATGGCTACACCTTC. Its protein is CASSQDSAANYGYTF. The J gene is TRBJ1-2, the V gene TRBV4-1; no clear D. The CDR3 consists of 15 residues. Germline CDR1 reads MGHRA; CDR2 reads YSYEKL. V dropped 0 bases and J dropped 0 bases, with 8 bases sitting between them.

J is TRBJ1-3 and V is TRBV12-3 or TRBV12-4; no firm D call. Trimming stripped 2 bases from V and 0 bases from J, with 2 bases between. This CDR3 contains 13 residues. CDR3 coding DNA: TGTGCCAGCAGTTTAACCTCTGGAAACACCATATATTTT. As protein: CASSLTSGNTIYF.

Details on this clone: In the same sample, other DNA sequences code for this CDR3. The V call is TRBV30, the J call TRBJ1-1; a possible D gene is TRBD1 (5 bases). Trimming took 3 bases from V and 4 from J, leaving 9 bases between them. The germline V gene encodes CDR1 GTSNPN and CDR2 SVGIG (reference sequence). The CDR3 is 12 amino acids. CDR3 region: CAWSVGATEAFF. The CDR3 nucleotides are TGTGCCTGGAGCGTAGGGGCCACTGAAGCTTTCTTT.

The rearrangement uses TRBV12-3 or TRBV12-4 and TRBJ1-5, with D maybe TRBD1 (5 bases). V dropped 4 bases and J dropped 9 bases, with 13 bases sitting between them. The CDR3 spans 13 residues. This CDR3 reads CASSSDGGRPQHF. The CDR3 bases are TGTGCCAGCAGTTCCGACGGGGGTCGGCCCCAGCATTTT.

This chain joins TRBV3-1 (or the pseudogene TRBV3-2) and TRBJ1-4; 10 bases are a match to TRBD1. The CDR3 extends over 14 amino acids. V was clipped by 3 bases and J by 11 bases; unmatched bases: 6. Germline assignment: CDR1 LGHDT and CDR2 YNNKEL (reference sequence). As DNA, the CDR3 is TGTGCCAGCAGCCACGGACAGGGGGAGGTGAAACTGTTTTTT. Its translation is CASSHGQGEVKLFF.

This clone was observed a handful of times. DNA for the CDR3: TGTGCCAGCAGCCTCATAGGCACCCCGGCTTTCTTT. This codes for CASSLIGTPAFF. The chain uses TRBV11-2 and TRBJ1-1, with D unclear. CDR3 length equals 12 residues. The V and J ends lost 5 bases and 11 bases respectively, with 15 bases between them. CDR1 and CDR2 from the germline V gene are SGHAT and FQNNGV.

The J gene is TRBJ2-7, the V gene TRBV7-8, with TRBD1 matching over 9 bases. Per germline, CDR1 SGHVS and CDR2 FQNEAQ. After removal of 5 bases from V and 7 bases from J, the junction contained 6 bases not matched to a gene. CDR3 size: 13 residues. This chain's CDR3 is CASSPDRGREQYF. In DNA form, the CDR3 reads TGTGCCAGCAGCCCGGACAGGGGAAGGGAGCAGTACTTC.

V usage is TRBV4-1 and J usage is TRBJ2-3; 7 bases are a match to TRBD2. CDR3 size: 16 residues. Germline CDR1 MGHRA, CDR2 YSYEKL. Germline trimming cut 4 bases from V and 3 bases from J; bases unmatched to any gene: 10. The CDR3 bases are TGCGCCAGCAGCCCCTCGGAAGGGCGGGGGACAGATACGCAGTATTTT. Its protein is CASSPSEGRGTDTQYF.

The chain uses TRBV7-8 and TRBJ2-3; D is uncertain. V lost 6 bases, J lost 6 bases, and 4 bases lay in between. CDR1 is SGHVS and CDR2 is FQNEAQ in the germline V gene. This CDR3 contains 10 residues. Written as DNA, the CDR3 is TGTGCCAGCAGGGGGGATACGCAGTATTTT. Translation gives CASRGDTQYF.

The J gene is TRBJ1-4, the V gene TRBV20-1; D is unclear. CDR1 DFQATT and CDR2 SNEGSKA come from the germline V gene (reference sequence). V lost 3 bases and J 7 bases, leaving 6 bases between the germline ends. The CDR3 runs to 11 residues. CDR3 amino acids: CSASLFEKLFF. DNA of the CDR3: TGCAGTGCTAGTCTTTTTGAAAAACTGTTTTTT.